Listed here are 13 T cell receptor beta chains from one sample, sequenced in a study of response to subunit inactivated influenza vaccine. Via MiXCR, TCRdb re-called the RT-PCR reads, giving one row per CDR3 protein. The sample includes approximately 530,000 distinct CDR3 sequences, about 7.2% of them seen just once. The sequencing used PBMCs from blood, collected less than 30 months after vaccination. These receptors all stem from a man aged 50 to 75 who received an inactivated influenza vaccine.

The CDR3 here is CASRRTSGGLGIQYF. CDR3 bases: TGTGCCAGCAGGCGGACTAGCGGGGGGCTAGGCATTCAGTACTTC. This sequence joins TRBV12-3 or TRBV12-4 and TRBJ2-4, with 14 nucleotides matching TRBD2. Trimming cost V 6 bases and J 9 bases; bases outside gene matches: 7. The CDR3 runs 15 residues.

This clonotype was counted at least ten times. The chain recombines TRBV4-2 with TRBJ2-1, with 11 bases that match TRBD1. The CDR3 loop spans 18 amino acids. The germline CDR1 and CDR2 sequences are LGHNA and YNFKEQ. Germline trimming cut 1 base from V and 2 bases from J; bases unmatched to any gene: 7. As DNA, the CDR3 is TGTGCCAGCAGCCAAGCTGGGACAGGGGGAGCAACCTACAATGAGCAGTTCTTC. This gives the protein CASSQAGTGGATYNEQFF.

In regard to this clonotype: A much larger clone differs from this one at a single base, so this may be a read error. The rearrangement uses TRBV21-1 and TRBJ2-7; TRBD1 is taken as the D call from the table, unchecked against the DNA. TRBV21-1 is listed as a pseudogene. The CDR3 extends over 15 amino acids. The CDR3 nucleotides are TGTGCCGGCAGCGCCAGGGACAGGGTGAGATACGAGCAGTACTTC. Translating it yields CAGSARDRVRYEQYF.

This clonotype was counted many times. The chain uses TRBV10-3 and TRBJ1-5; 9 bases are shared with TRBD1. The J segment lost 5 bases and the V segment lost 0 bases, leaving 2 bases of the junction unmatched. This CDR3 is 15 amino acids long. Germline lookup yields CDR1 ENHRY and CDR2 SYGVKD. The CDR3, as DNA: TGTGCCATCAGTGAGTCGGACAGGGGCGATCAGCCCCAGCATTTT. Translated, it gives CAISESDRGDQPQHF.

The chain couples TRBV4-2 to TRBJ1-4; possibly TRBD1 for D (5 bases). Germline lookup yields CDR1 LGHNA and CDR2 YNFKEQ. V lost 2 bases and J lost 5, with 12 bases in between. CDR3 length: 15 residues. The CDR3 coding sequence is TGTGCCAGCAGCCAATCAGGGAACTCGAATGAAAAACTGTTTTTT. It translates to CASSQSGNSNEKLFF.

The table lists this clonotype with a few counts. This chain joins TRBV20-1 and TRBJ2-1; D might be TRBD2 (6 bases). V lost 4 bases and J 4 bases, leaving 14 bases between the germline ends. There are 14 residues in the CDR3. Germline CDR1 and CDR2: DFQATT and SNEGSKA (reference sequence). The CDR3 nucleotides read TGCAGTGCTATAAGCGGGCCCTCATACAATGAGCAGTTCTTC. Amino acid sequence: CSAISGPSYNEQFF.

This chain links TRBV18 with TRBJ2-3, with TRBD1 as a possible D gene (6 bases). V gave up 1 base and J gave up 0 bases, with 8 bases separating them. Germline CDR1 reads KGHSH; CDR2 reads LQKENI. CDR3 length: 15 residues. CDR3 residues: CASSPRQESTDTQYF. The CDR3 DNA sequence: TGTGCCAGCTCACCACGACAGGAGAGCACAGATACGCAGTATTTT. Supplemented by reference TRBV18 and TRBJ2-3, the full variable domain reads NAGVMQNPRHLVRRRGQEARLRCSPMKGHSHVYWYRQLPEEGLKFMVYLQKENIIDESGMPKERFSAEFPKEGPSILRIQQVVRGDSAAYFCASSPRQESTDTQYFGPGTRLTVL.

This chain's CDR3 is CAISRLNQETQYF. The CDR3 DNA is TGTGCCATCAGTAGACTAAACCAAGAGACCCAGTACTTC. This chain uses TRBV10-3 with TRBJ2-5, with D possibly being TRBD2 (5 bases). The CDR3 has 13 amino acids. V was cut by 5 bases and J by 0 bases, with 7 bases left in between. Germline assignment: CDR1 ENHRY and CDR2 SYGVKD.

This clonotype has just a few counts. CDR3 sequence (DNA): TGTGCCACCAACGTCGGCGGAGACTCGCCAGATACGCAGTATTTT. It yields the protein CATNVGGDSPDTQYF. The chain uses TRBV15 and TRBJ2-3; D unclear. CDR1 is LNHNV and CDR2 is YYDKDF in the germline V gene (reference sequence). The CDR3 loop spans 15 amino acids. The germline V and J ends were trimmed by 7 bases and 4 bases, with 18 bases remaining between them.

The V and J genes are TRBV7-2 and TRBJ1-4; possibly TRBD1 for D (6 bases). V shed 3 bases and J shed 7 bases, with 15 bases lying between them. CDR3 size: 15 residues. Germline CDR1 SGHTA, CDR2 FQGNSA. The chain's CDR3 is CASSFGGRGSEKLFF. For the CDR3, the DNA is TGTGCCAGCAGCTTTGGGGGGCGCGGGTCTGAAAAACTGTTTTTT.

V and J are TRBV12-3 or TRBV12-4 and TRBJ1-5; 9 bases align to TRBD1. The V and J ends lost 3 bases and 6 bases, in that order; junction bases with no gene match: 3. The CDR3 spans 14 residues. The CDR3 DNA sequence: TGTGCCAGCAGTTTGTCGGGACAGGGTCAGCCCCAGCATTTT. Amino acid sequence: CASSLSGQGQPQHF.

DNA for the CDR3: TGTGCCAGCAATCAACTAGCGGGGGGAACAGAGACCCAGTACTTC. Its protein is CASNQLAGGTETQYF. The V and J genes are TRBV6-2 or TRBV6-3 and TRBJ2-5; 12 bases are a match to TRBD2. CDR1 MNHEY and CDR2 SVGEGT come from the germline V gene. The ends lost 7 bases at V and 4 bases at J; junction bases unmatched: 7. This CDR3 has 15 residues.

The rearrangement uses TRBV6-2 or TRBV6-3 and TRBJ2-3, with 12 bases lining up with TRBD2. V shed 2 bases and J 6 bases; nucleotides not matched to a gene: 9. Germline values: CDR1 MNHEY, CDR2 SVGEGT. This CDR3 contains 17 residues. CDR3 in DNA: TGTGCCAGCAGTTACAGTTCTAGCGGGAGGGCCTCGGATACGCAGTATTTT. Protein: CASSYSSSGRASDTQYF.